Here is one TCR beta chain with its context. Its matching antigen is unknown. The table came from immunoSEQ multiplex PCR; TCRdb's copy has only in-frame clones and leaves some out. Of some 150,000 clones listed, more than 85% are singletons. The sample comes from a study of T cell responses to AZD1222 COVID-19 vaccine. Findings of the study overall: Rises in breadth and depth of Spike-specific TCRs came after two AZD1222 doses. Close to half of all spike-specific TCRs reportedly target regions of the variants that are unmutated. Most donors were white British and more were female, and clonal diversity was possibly underestimated. The CD4 TCRs associated with vaccination extended across spike and predominated at 160-218 and 743-854.

The CDR3 is made up of 13 amino acids. Germline V gene lookup returns CDR1 SEHNR and CDR2 FQNEAQ (reference sequence). V shed 0 bases and J shed 9 bases, with 9 bases lying between them. Sequenced here: peripheral blood, sampled 28 days after the second AZD1222 dose. This rearrangement joins TRBV7-9 to TRBJ2-1; no clear D. The TCR sequence derives from an adult who received the AZD1222 COVID-19 vaccine. The DNA for the CDR3 is TGTGCCAGCAGCTTAGCCCCACAGATTGAGCAGTTCTTC. Translated: CASSLAPQIEQFF.